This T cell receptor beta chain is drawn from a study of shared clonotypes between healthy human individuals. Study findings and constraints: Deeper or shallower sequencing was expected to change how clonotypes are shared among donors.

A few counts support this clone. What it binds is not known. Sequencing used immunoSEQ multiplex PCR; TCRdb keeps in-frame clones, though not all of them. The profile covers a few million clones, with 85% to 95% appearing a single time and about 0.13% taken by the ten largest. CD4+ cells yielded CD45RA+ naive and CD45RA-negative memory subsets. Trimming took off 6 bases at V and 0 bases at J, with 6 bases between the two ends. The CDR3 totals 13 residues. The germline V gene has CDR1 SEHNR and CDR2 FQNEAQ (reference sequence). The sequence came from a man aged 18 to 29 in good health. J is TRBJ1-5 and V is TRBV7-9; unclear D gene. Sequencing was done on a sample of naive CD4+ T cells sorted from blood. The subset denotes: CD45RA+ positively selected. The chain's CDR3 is CASRQYSNQPQHF. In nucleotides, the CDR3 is TGTGCCAGCAGACAGTATAGCAATCAGCCCCAGCATTTT.